This record covers a single T cell receptor (beta chain). This sample is part of a study of control samples from healthy donors and cancer patients. V lost 4 bases, J lost 2 bases, and 3 bases stayed unmatched. This CDR3 contains 14 residues. Germline assignment: CDR1 LGHNA and CDR2 YNFKEQ. Using immunoSEQ multiplex PCR, the repertoire was profiled, and TCRdb retains in-frame clones only, with some absent. This sample has roughly 190,000 clones; roughly nine tenths occur once, and the top ten carry approximately 1.8%. Material: blood. The chain links TRBV4-2 to TRBJ2-3, with TRBD2 matching over 7 bases. This receptor was obtained from a man between 25 and 39 years old in good health. CDR3 sequence: CASSLGLDTDTQYF. CDR3 coding DNA: TGTGCCAGCAGCCTCGGACTAGACACAGATACGCAGTATTTT.